These 15 T cell receptor beta chains were sequenced from one sample in a study of OX40 agonist ivuxolimab in advanced cancers. Sequencing was performed with immunoSEQ multiplex PCR; in TCRdb, only in-frame clones are kept and a portion is missing. The data contain approximately 15,000 clones, 70% of them seen just once; the ten biggest clones take up 35% to 45%. This material consisted of CD4+ or CD8+ T cells sorted from blood, taken in a trial of the OX40 agonist ivuxolimab. These TCRs come from an adult with an advanced solid tumor such as melanoma, head and neck, liver or kidney cancer.

V gene TRBV5-5 combines with J gene TRBJ1-2, with 8 positions matching TRBD1. With 4 bases clipped from V and 7 bases from J, the junction kept 12 bases outside the gene matches. Germline V lookup: CDR1 SGHKS, CDR2 YYEKEE (reference sequence). The CDR3 consists of 15 residues. CDR3 region: CASSLNVDRGGGYTF. CDR3 sequence (DNA): TGTGCCAGCAGCCTCAACGTAGACAGGGGCGGTGGCTACACCTTC. Full variable domain (missing parts from reference TRBV5-5 and TRBJ1-2): DAGVTQSPTHLIKTRGQQVTLRCSPISGHKSVSWYQQVLGQGPQFIFQYYEKEERGRGNFPDRFSARQFPNYSSELNVNALLLGDSALYLCASSLNVDRGGGYTFGSGTRLTVV.

This sequence joins TRBV6-6 and TRBJ1-2, with D maybe TRBD1 (6 bases). From germline, CDR1 is MNHNY and CDR2 SVGAGI (reference sequence). Trimming pared 6 bases from V and 8 bases from J, leaving 13 bases between. The CDR3 has 12 amino acids. The chain's CDR3 is CASSQGLEGYTF. The CDR3 DNA is TGTGCCAGCAGCCAGGGGCTAGAGGGCTACACCTTC.

The V and J genes are TRBV15 and TRBJ1-5; no clear D. Deletions cut 0 bases from V and 9 bases from J, with 12 bases between. This CDR3 is built from 14 residues. Germline-derived CDR1 and CDR2 are LNHNV and YYDKDF (reference sequence). The CDR3 is CATSRDREPRPQHF. Here the CDR3 DNA reads TGTGCCACCAGCAGAGATCGAGAGCCTCGGCCCCAGCATTTT.

This clone was found a few times. J is TRBJ2-1 and V is TRBV30; tentatively, D is TRBD2 (5 bases). The V end lost 1 base, the J end lost 9 bases, and 16 bases lay between the germline ends. The CDR3 runs to 14 residues. Germline CDR1 is GTSNPN and CDR2 is SVGIG (reference sequence). The CDR3 loop reads CAWSDSWERSEQFF. The CDR3 coding sequence is TGTGCCTGGAGTGACAGCTGGGAGCGCAGTGAGCAGTTCTTC.

The sample holds a few counts of this clone. This chain connects TRBV25-1 to TRBJ2-4; D unclear. The CDR3 runs to 16 residues. In germline, CDR1 is MGHDK, CDR2 SYGVNS. V lost 4 bases to trimming and J lost 0 bases, with 13 bases between them. The CDR3, as DNA: TGTGCCAGCAGTGGACCGGGTCGTCTAGCCAAAAACATTCAGTACTTC. It specifies CASSGPGRLAKNIQYF.

This clone turned up a few times. The V and J genes are TRBV14 and TRBJ2-7; D possibly corresponds to TRBD2 (7 bases). The CDR3 extends over 16 amino acids. CDR1 is SGHDN, CDR2 FVKESK, per germline. Trimming removed 0 bases from V and 6 bases from J, with 18 bases in between. CDR3 bases: TGTGCCAGCAGCCAAGATGTACCTAGGGGGGGACGCGAGCAGTACTTC. It codes for CASSQDVPRGGREQYF.

This rearrangement joins TRBV7-2 to TRBJ2-2; D is perhaps TRBD2 (5 bases). V lost 7 bases to trimming and J lost 6 bases, with 18 bases between them. The CDR3 sequence is 15 residues long. The germline gives CDR1 SGHTA, CDR2 FQGNSA. CDR3 nucleotide sequence: TGTGCCAGCACCTCCTGGCTAGCCGAGGCCGGGGAGCTGTTTTTT. Translating gives CASTSWLAEAGELFF.

The chain has TRBV10-3 and TRBJ2-1, with 7 nucleotides matching TRBD2. V gave up 11 bases and J gave up 7 bases; unmatched junction bases: 14. The CDR3 covers 14 residues. The germline V gene encodes CDR1 ENHRY and CDR2 SYGVKD. The CDR3 bases are TGTGCCGTTCTGGGGCTAGCGGTGGTGAATGAGCAGTTCTTC. As protein: CAVLGLAVVNEQFF.

The chain is built from TRBV7-7 and TRBJ2-3; the D is unclear. CDR3 size: 13 residues. Germline CDR1 SSHAT, CDR2 FNYEAQ (reference sequence). The CDR3 DNA reads TGTGCTAGCTCTACCGACCTGGTGGATACGCAGTATTTT. Translating gives CASSTDLVDTQYF.

This clone is a singleton in its sample. CDR3 loop: CAWRGASVPKPDTGELFF. The CDR3 DNA is TGTGCCTGGAGAGGGGCTAGCGTCCCCAAGCCGGACACCGGGGAGCTGTTTTTT. This sequence joins TRBV30 and TRBJ2-2, with a weak D call TRBD2 (6 bases). From germline, CDR1 is GTSNPN and CDR2 SVGIG (reference sequence). V lost 3 bases and J lost 3, with 23 bases in between. This CDR3 spans 18 amino acids.

The chain uses TRBV27 and TRBJ2-7; D might be TRBD1 or TRBD2, each matching 5 bases. The CDR3 is made up of 13 amino acids. Germline CDR1 and CDR2: MNHEY and SMNVEV (reference sequence). V shed 3 bases and J shed 2 bases, with 8 bases lying between them. This chain's CDR3 is CASSLGVTYEQYF. CDR3 DNA: TGTGCCAGCAGTTTGGGGGTCACCTACGAGCAGTACTTC.

The J gene is TRBJ2-7, the V gene TRBV25-1; TRBD1 might be the D (5 bases). The CDR3 has 14 amino acids. Germline V gene lookup returns CDR1 MGHDK and CDR2 SYGVNS. V shed 3 bases and J shed 3 bases, with 12 bases lying between them. The CDR3 region has the DNA TGTGCCAGCAGTGACTTCACCGACAGCTACGAGCAGTACTTC. It encodes CASSDFTDSYEQYF.

The rearrangement joins TRBV2 to TRBJ2-3; 13 nucleotides agree with TRBD2. V shed 7 bases and J 4 bases; nucleotides not matched to a gene: 14. The CDR3 length is 18 residues. CDR1 SNHLY and CDR2 FYNNEI come from the germline V gene. CDR3 nucleotide sequence: TGTGCCAGCATTACACCGACCAGGACTAGCGGGAGTGCAGATACGCAGTATTTT. Residues: CASITPTRTSGSADTQYF.

The chain employs TRBV5-4 and TRBJ2-1, with D possibly matching TRBD1 (6 bases). The V end was cut by 5 bases, the J end by 0 bases, with 9 bases between. Germline V CDR1 and CDR2: SGHNT, YYREEE (reference sequence). CDR3 length: 14 amino acids. The CDR3 nucleotides read TGTGCCAGCAGGGAGGACAGCTCCTACAATGAGCAGTTCTTC. Encoded protein: CASREDSSYNEQFF.

This chain links TRBV9 with TRBJ1-2, with 7 bases matching TRBD1. The CDR3 is 13 amino acids. V lost 6 bases and J lost 3; bases outside the gene matches: 5. CDR1 SGDLS and CDR2 YYNGEE come from the germline V gene. The CDR3 DNA sequence: TGTGCCAGCACCGACGGGACAGACTATGGCTACACCTTC. Protein product: CASTDGTDYGYTF.